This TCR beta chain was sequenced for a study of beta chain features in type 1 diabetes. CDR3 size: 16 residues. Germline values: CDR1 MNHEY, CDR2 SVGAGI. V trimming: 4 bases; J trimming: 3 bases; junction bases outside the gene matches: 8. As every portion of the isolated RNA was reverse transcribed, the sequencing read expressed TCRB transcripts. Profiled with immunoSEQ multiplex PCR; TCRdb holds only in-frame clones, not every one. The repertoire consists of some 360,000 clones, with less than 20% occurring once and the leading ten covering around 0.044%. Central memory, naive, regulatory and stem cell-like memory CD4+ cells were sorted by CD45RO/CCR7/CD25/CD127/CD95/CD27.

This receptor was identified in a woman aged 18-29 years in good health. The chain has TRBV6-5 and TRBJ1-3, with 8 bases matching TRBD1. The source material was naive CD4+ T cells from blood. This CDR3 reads CASSSLTGADGNTIYF. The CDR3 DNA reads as TGTGCCAGCAGTTCACTGACAGGGGCCGATGGAAACACCATATATTTT.